The 11 T cell receptor beta chains below all came from one sample that was sequenced in a study of T-cell memory formation after mild COVID-19. MiXCR was run by TCRdb on the 5' RACE reads, yielding one entry per CDR3 protein. The sample has about 250,000 distinct CDR3 sequences; approximately 19% are singletons. Material for sequencing was PBMCs or a T cell subset sorted from them (not recorded which). The source of these receptors is a man between 18 and 29 years old who had mild COVID-19 (a few samples of this study predate the infection). Cell type and time point are not known.

The table lists this clonotype with a few counts. The chain uses TRBV6-5 and TRBJ2-7; D may match TRBD1 or TRBD2 (6 bases each). Trimming took off 3 bases at V and 2 bases at J, with 11 bases between the two ends. This CDR3 comprises 14 residues. From germline, CDR1 is MNHEY and CDR2 SVGAGI. The CDR3 loop is CASSYGGGPYEQYF. The CDR3 coding sequence is TGTGCCAGCAGTTATGGAGGGGGACCCTACGAGCAGTACTTC.

The chain carries TRBV10-2 and TRBJ2-1, with a weak D call TRBD2 (6 bases). The CDR3 contains 14 residues. V lost 7 bases to trimming and J lost 5 bases, with 15 bases between them. Germline-derived CDR1 and CDR2 are WSHSY and SAAADI. The CDR3 region has the DNA TGCGCCAGCACTAGGCTAGCGAGAGACAATGAGCAGTTCTTC. It is translated as CASTRLARDNEQFF.

The rearrangement joins TRBV12-3 or TRBV12-4 to TRBJ2-7; D may be TRBD2 (6 bases). V was shortened by 4 bases and J by 6 bases, with 13 bases between the two germline ends. The CDR3 has 13 residues. The CDR3 sequence is CASSSYGGLEQYF. The CDR3, as DNA: TGTGCCAGCAGTTCTTATGGGGGACTCGAGCAGTACTTC.

This clonotype has a single count. The gene calls are TRBV19 and TRBJ1-5; D not resolved. The CDR3 has 14 residues. Trimming removed 3 bases at V and 5 bases at J, with 11 bases between. Germline assignment: CDR1 LNHDA and CDR2 SQIVND (reference sequence). Written as DNA, the CDR3 is TGTGCCAGTAGTATTTACGTCCGAGATCAGCCCCAGCATTTT. This encodes CASSIYVRDQPQHF.

This clonotype was observed a handful of times. The chain has TRBV20-1 and TRBJ2-1; no clear D. Germline CDR1 reads DFQATT; CDR2 reads SNEGSKA (reference sequence). The CDR3 consists of 12 residues. The V end lost 1 base, the J end lost 6 bases, and 7 bases lay between the germline ends. The DNA for the CDR3 is TGCAGTGCTAGAGGCTATGGCAATGAGCAGTTCTTC. Translation gives CSARGYGNEQFF.

This clonotype was observed a handful of times. CDR3 in amino acids: CASTRGGGEQFF. The CDR3 DNA reads as TGTGCCAGCACCCGAGGGGGCGGTGAGCAGTTCTTC. V gene TRBV6-5 combines with J gene TRBJ2-1; 7 nucleotides match TRBD1. This CDR3 spans 12 amino acids. With 7 bases clipped from V and 9 bases from J, the junction kept 6 bases outside the gene matches. CDR1 and CDR2 (germline): MNHEY, SVGAGI.

This clonotype was seen a handful of times. This chain joins TRBV5-1 and TRBJ1-1; perhaps TRBD1 as D (6 bases). Germline V lookup: CDR1 SGHRS, CDR2 YFSETQ. Deletions cut 0 bases from V and 5 bases from J, with 14 bases between. This CDR3 has 15 residues. Here the CDR3 reads CASSLDRSGETEAFF. The DNA for the CDR3 is TGCGCCAGCAGCTTGGACCGATCAGGGGAGACTGAAGCTTTCTTT.

The genes are TRBV5-1 and TRBJ1-3; D unresolved. There are 13 residues in the CDR3. Per germline, CDR1 SGHRS and CDR2 YFSETQ. The V end was cut by 5 bases, the J end by 2 bases, with 8 bases between. The chain's CDR3 is CASSPDPGNTIYF. DNA for the CDR3: TGCGCCAGCAGTCCCGATCCTGGAAACACCATATATTTT. The whole variable domain, filled in from reference TRBV5-1 and TRBJ1-3, reads KAGVTQTPRYLIKTRGQQVTLSCSPISGHRSVSWYQQTPGQGLQFLFEYFSETQRNKGNFPGRFSGRQFSNSRSEMNVSTLELGDSALYLCASSPDPGNTIYFGEGSWLTVV.

This clonotype has only a few counts. The chain links TRBV20-1 to TRBJ1-6; D is undetermined. CDR3 size: 13 residues. The germline V gene encodes CDR1 DFQATT and CDR2 SNEGSKA (reference sequence). Trimming pared 3 bases from V and 5 bases from J, leaving 8 bases between. For the CDR3, the DNA is TGCAGTGCTAGGCCGCAGAATAATTCACCCCTCCACTTT. It codes for CSARPQNNSPLHF.

The chain employs TRBV7-6 and TRBJ2-7, with D perhaps being TRBD1 or TRBD2 (5 bases each). The germline V gene has CDR1 SGHVS and CDR2 FNYEAQ. The CDR3 runs 10 residues. With 8 bases removed from V and 6 bases from J, the gap between germline ends came to 8 bases. CDR3 DNA sequence: TGTGCCAGCCCAGGGACCGAGCAGTACGTC. Encoded protein: CASPGTEQYV.

This clonotype was seen more than once but under ten times. This chain connects TRBV29-1 to TRBJ1-4, with no clear D. The germline V gene encodes CDR1 SQVTM and CDR2 ANQGSEA. V was pared by 4 bases and J by 0 bases, with 12 bases between. CDR3 length: 15 residues. The CDR3 loop is CSVVGTGATNEKLFF. In DNA, the CDR3 is TGCAGCGTTGTTGGAACGGGTGCAACTAATGAAAAACTGTTTTTT.